These 20 T cell receptor beta chains were sequenced from one sample in a study of cytomegalovirus exposure and HLA in healthy donors. The PCR was carried out with 60 Vbeta primers and 13 Jbeta primers. Using immunoSEQ multiplex PCR, the repertoire was profiled, and TCRdb retains in-frame clones only, with some absent. The sample comprises about 62,000 clones, around 80% of which are singletons, and less than 3% rests with the top ten. The specimen was PBMCs. Receptors were obtained from a woman in her thirties in good health and CMV-seronegative.

This chain joins TRBV6-1 and TRBJ2-7; 7 bases are a match to TRBD1. The V and J ends lost 6 bases and 0 bases, in that order; junction bases with no gene match: 5. The germline V gene encodes CDR1 MNHNS and CDR2 SASEGT. The CDR3 runs to 14 residues. In DNA, the CDR3 is TGTGCCAGCAGCCCGACAGGGACCTCCTACGAGCAGTACTTC. It specifies CASSPTGTSYEQYF.

The rearrangement links TRBV13 to TRBJ1-1; the D is unclear. The CDR3 has 14 amino acids. Trimming took 6 bases from V and 1 from J, leaving 12 bases between them. The V gene's germline CDR1 is PRHDT and CDR2 FYEKMQ (reference sequence). The chain's CDR3 is CASRRPRQNTEAFF. CDR3 bases: TGTGCCAGCAGACGGCCCAGACAGAACACTGAAGCTTTCTTT.

The chain combines TRBV5-1 with TRBJ1-3; D remains unclear. Germline-derived CDR1 and CDR2 are SGHRS and YFSETQ. The V end lost 3 bases, the J end lost 0 bases, and 10 bases lay between the germline ends. The CDR3 length is 15 residues. The CDR3 here is CASSSSGFSGNTIYF. DNA for the CDR3: TGCGCCAGCAGCTCCTCAGGATTCTCTGGAAACACCATATATTTT.

DNA for the CDR3: TGTGCCAGTAACCTCGGGACAGGGGCTAACTATGGCTACACCTTC. Amino acids: CASNLGTGANYGYTF. V usage is TRBV19 and J usage is TRBJ1-2; 10 nucleotides align to TRBD1. V lost 7 bases to trimming and J lost 0 bases; unmatched junction nucleotides: 5. The CDR3 consists of 15 residues. CDR1 is LNHDA, CDR2 SQIVND, per germline (reference sequence).

The gene calls are TRBV15 and TRBJ1-5; D may be TRBD1 (6 bases). Trimming shortened V by 1 base and J by 0 bases, and 10 bases separated the two germline ends. Germline CDR1 and CDR2: LNHNV and YYDKDF (reference sequence). This CDR3 contains 16 residues. This chain's CDR3 is CATSRGHRDSNQPQHF. The CDR3 coding sequence is TGTGCCACCAGCAGAGGCCACAGGGATAGCAATCAGCCCCAGCATTTT.

The V gene is TRBV2, the J gene TRBJ1-2; weak D call: TRBD1 (5 bases). Trimming took 4 bases from V and 4 from J, leaving 16 bases between them. The CDR3 covers 15 residues. Looked up from germline, CDR1 is SNHLY and CDR2 is FYNNEI. The CDR3 nucleotides are TGTGCCAGCAGTGGGGGCGCAAGGGTGAGCTATGGCTACACCTTC. Translation: CASSGGARVSYGYTF.

The V and J genes are TRBV6-5 and TRBJ2-1, with D possibly matching TRBD2 (5 bases). CDR3 size: 13 residues. The germline V gene has CDR1 MNHEY and CDR2 SVGAGI. The V end was cut by 0 bases, the J end by 5 bases, with 5 bases between. CDR3 protein: CASSYSRDNEQFF. DNA of the CDR3: TGTGCCAGCAGTTACTCGAGGGACAATGAGCAGTTCTTC.

This chain uses TRBV25-1 with TRBJ1-1, with D possibly matching TRBD1 (6 bases). CDR3 length: 13 residues. The germline V and J ends were trimmed by 4 bases and 3 bases, with 9 bases remaining between them. The germline CDR1 and CDR2 sequences are MGHDK and SYGVNS. The CDR3 spells CASSGQADTEAFF. CDR3 DNA sequence: TGTGCCAGCAGTGGACAGGCAGACACTGAAGCTTTCTTT. The full variable domain, in which reference TRBV25-1 and TRBJ1-1 provide the parts outside the CDR3, is EADIYQTPRYLVIGTGKKITLECSQTMGHDKMYWYQQDPGMELHLIHYSYGVNSTEKGDLSSESTVSRIRTEHFPLTLESARPSHTSQYLCASSGQADTEAFFGQGTRLTVV.

As DNA, the CDR3 is TGTGCCAGTAGTATTCCCTCCGGGACAGGCGGCAATTCACCCCTCCACTTT. Its translation is CASSIPSGTGGNSPLHF. The chain joins TRBV19 to TRBJ1-6; 8 positions agree with TRBD1. V dropped 3 bases and J dropped 7; count of bases not matched to a gene: 11. The length of the CDR3 is 17 residues. CDR1 LNHDA and CDR2 SQIVND come from the germline V gene (reference sequence). The full variable domain, completed using reference TRBV19 and TRBJ1-6, is DGGITQSPKYLFRKEGQNVTLSCEQNLNHDAMYWYRQDPGQGLRLIYYSQIVNDFQKGDIAEGYSVSREKKESFPLTVTSAQKNPTAFYLCASSIPSGTGGNSPLHFGNGTRLTVT.

V and J are TRBV5-4 and TRBJ2-7; D perhaps matches TRBD1 (5 bases). Between the trimmed V and J ends, which lost 0 bases and 3 bases, there was a span of 13 bases. The germline V gene encodes CDR1 SGHNT and CDR2 YYREEE (reference sequence). This CDR3 spans 15 amino acids. The CDR3 loop reads CASSLGQSRVYEQYF. CDR3 bases: TGTGCCAGCAGCTTGGGGCAGAGCAGGGTCTACGAGCAGTACTTC.

V gene TRBV7-9 combines with J gene TRBJ1-4; TRBD1 aligns across 12 bases. The CDR3 runs to 17 residues. Trimming cost V 5 bases and J 4 bases; bases outside gene matches: 8. Germline V lookup: CDR1 SEHNR, CDR2 FQNEAQ (reference sequence). The CDR3: CASSPGDRGLGNEKLFF. The CDR3, as DNA: TGTGCCAGCAGCCCCGGGGACAGGGGGCTTGGTAATGAAAAACTGTTTTTT.

The CDR3 sequence: CASSLAGAYEQYF. The CDR3 DNA follows: TGTGCCAGCAGTCTAGCGGGGGCCTACGAGCAGTACTTC. V gene TRBV7-9 combines with J gene TRBJ2-7; TRBD2 matches at 10 bases. V trimming: 6 bases; J trimming: 2 bases; junction bases outside the gene matches: 1. The CDR3 runs to 13 residues. Germline lookup yields CDR1 SEHNR and CDR2 FQNEAQ (reference sequence).

V gene TRBV4-3 combines with J gene TRBJ2-1; D gene uncertain. The germline V gene encodes CDR1 LGHNA and CDR2 YSLEER. The CDR3 length is 15 residues. Trimming removed 1 base from V and 6 bases from J, with 13 bases in between. CDR3 sequence reads: CASSQVSPFGNEQFF. CDR3 DNA sequence: TGCGCCAGCAGCCAAGTCTCCCCTTTCGGCAATGAGCAGTTCTTC.

The chain recombines TRBV11-2 with TRBJ1-4; perhaps TRBD1 as D (6 bases). The germline V and J ends were trimmed by 2 bases and 6 bases, with 19 bases remaining between them. This CDR3 comprises 17 residues. Looked up from germline, CDR1 is SGHAT and CDR2 is FQNNGV. CDR3 sequence (DNA): TGTGCCAGCAGCTTACAACGGGACATCCGAAGAGATGAAAAACTGTTTTTT. It is translated as CASSLQRDIRRDEKLFF.

This clone was counted once. The DNA of the CDR3 is TGTGCCAGTAGTATGCGGCCCGCGGGCGAGACCCAGTACTTC. Protein: CASSMRPAGETQYF. The chain uses TRBV19 and TRBJ2-5; possibly TRBD2 for D (5 bases). Trimming shortened V by 3 bases and J by 5 bases, and 13 bases separated the two germline ends. Germline-derived CDR1 and CDR2 are LNHDA and SQIVND (reference sequence). CDR3 length: 14 residues. The whole variable domain, filled in from reference TRBV19 and TRBJ2-5, reads DGGITQSPKYLFRKEGQNVTLSCEQNLNHDAMYWYRQDPGQGLRLIYYSQIVNDFQKGDIAEGYSVSREKKESFPLTVTSAQKNPTAFYLCASSMRPAGETQYFGPGTRLLVL.

The rearrangement uses TRBV5-6 and TRBJ1-2; D is perhaps TRBD1 (5 bases). The V gene's germline CDR1 is SGHDT and CDR2 YYEEEE. V dropped 4 bases and J dropped 5 bases, with 15 bases sitting between them. The CDR3 length is 14 residues. CDR3 residues: CASSRRGWGYGYTF. The CDR3 region has the DNA TGTGCCAGCAGCAGGAGGGGCTGGGGATATGGCTACACCTTC.

The chain is built from TRBV19 and TRBJ2-7, with 8 bases lining up with TRBD2. V trimming: 5 bases; J trimming: 4 bases; junction bases outside the gene matches: 13. The germline V gene has CDR1 LNHDA and CDR2 SQIVND (reference sequence). The CDR3 loop spans 16 amino acids. The CDR3 is CASSSSGGRKGYEQYF. The DNA of the CDR3 is TGTGCCAGTAGTTCCAGCGGGGGACGTAAAGGGTACGAGCAGTACTTC.

The table lists this clone with a few counts. The chain combines TRBV2 with TRBJ1-3, with a possible D match to TRBD1 (5 bases). This CDR3 region has 12 residues. CDR1 SNHLY and CDR2 FYNNEI come from the germline V gene. V was cut by 7 bases and J by 3 bases, with 7 bases left in between. CDR3: CASTGYGNTIYF. The CDR3 nucleotides are TGTGCCAGCACAGGGTATGGAAACACCATATATTTT. The full variable domain, its missing parts supplied by reference TRBV2 and TRBJ1-3, is EPEVTQTPSHQVTQMGQEVILRCVPISNHLYFYWYRQILGQKVEFLVSFYNNEISEKSEIFDDQFSVERPDGSNFTLKIRSTKLEDSAMYFCASTGYGNTIYFGEGSWLTVV.

The J gene is TRBJ2-3, the V gene TRBV6-4, with D hard to call. V was shortened by 4 bases and J by 0 bases, with 11 bases between the two germline ends. The CDR3 spans 15 residues. Germline CDR1 reads MRHNA; CDR2 reads SNTAGT. CDR3: CASSVEDRSTDTQYF. The CDR3 bases are TGTGCCAGCAGTGTCGAGGATCGGAGCACAGATACGCAGTATTTT.

The V call is TRBV19, the J call TRBJ1-2, with D tentatively TRBD1 (6 bases). Between the trimmed V and J ends, which lost 2 bases and 5 bases, there was a span of 12 bases. CDR1 and CDR2 (germline): LNHDA, SQIVND (reference sequence). This CDR3 is 14 amino acids long. The CDR3 bases are TGTGCCAGTAGTATACAGGGGTTGAATTATGGCTACACCTTC. Translating gives CASSIQGLNYGYTF.